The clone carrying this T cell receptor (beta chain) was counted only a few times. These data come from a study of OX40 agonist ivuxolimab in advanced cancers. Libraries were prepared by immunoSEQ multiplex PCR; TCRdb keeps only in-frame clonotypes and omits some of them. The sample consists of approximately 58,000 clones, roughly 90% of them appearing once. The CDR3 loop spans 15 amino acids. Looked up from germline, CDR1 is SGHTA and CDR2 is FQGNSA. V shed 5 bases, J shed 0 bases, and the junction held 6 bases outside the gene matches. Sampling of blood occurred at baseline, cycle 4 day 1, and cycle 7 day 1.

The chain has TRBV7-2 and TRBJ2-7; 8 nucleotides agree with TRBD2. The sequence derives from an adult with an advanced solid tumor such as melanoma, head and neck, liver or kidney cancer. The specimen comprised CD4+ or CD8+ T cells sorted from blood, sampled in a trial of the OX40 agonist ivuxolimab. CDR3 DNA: TGTGCCAGCAGCCCCACCGGGACTAGCTCCTACGAGCAGTACTTC. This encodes CASSPTGTSSYEQYF.